This TCR beta chain was retrieved from a study of blood T cell repertoires in COVID-19. As for the study in general: The samples span acute and convalescent COVID-19 from the United States, Italy and Spain. The cDNA or gDNA used as material had been derived from T cells, B-cell-depleted T cells, or PBMCs.

Sequencing was performed with immunoSEQ multiplex PCR; in TCRdb, only in-frame clones are kept and a portion is missing. The sample lists approximately 130,000 clones; 60% to 85% were seen once. This clone was observed a single time. The V gene's germline CDR1 is KGHDR and CDR2 SFDVKD. V lost 0 bases and J 2 bases, leaving 13 bases between the germline ends. The CDR3 totals 17 residues. This clonotype was obtained from a man older than 75 with acute or convalescent COVID-19. Sequencing was performed on peripheral blood. The chain has TRBV24-1 and TRBJ1-5; D gene unclear. The CDR3 region has the DNA TGTGCCACCAGTGATTTGGCTTCCCGTCTAGGCAATCAGCCCCAGCATTTT. It specifies CATSDLASRLGNQPQHF.